Sequencing of this T cell receptor (beta chain) was carried out in a study of beta chain features in type 1 diabetes. This CDR3 is built from 17 residues. The V and J ends lost 4 bases and 2 bases respectively, with 19 bases between them. CDR1 and CDR2 (germline): SGHRS, YFSETQ. The entirety of the isolated RNA underwent reverse transcription, so expressed TCRB transcripts were sequenced. The assay was immunoSEQ multiplex PCR, and TCRdb's table has in-frame clones only and misses some. Of about 350,000 clones in the sample, roughly 21% were seen once. What was sequenced was naive CD4+ T cells from blood. The sequence came from a woman under 30 in good health. The chain has TRBV5-1 and TRBJ2-1; D is perhaps TRBD2 (6 bases). The CDR3 protein is CASSRWGEAGTYNEQFF. For the CDR3, the DNA is TGCGCCAGCAGCCGGTGGGGGGAGGCAGGGACCTACAATGAGCAGTTCTTC.